These 27 T cell receptor beta chains came from one sample sequenced in a study of CD8 T cells in ankylosing spondylitis. No cognate antigen is known for these TCRs. TCRdb redid the calling of the 5' RACE reads with MiXCR, one entry per CDR3 protein. Of around 220,000 distinct CDR3 sequences in the sample, about 18% were seen once. General observations from the study: Ankylosing spondylitis blood seemed to carry a telltale TCR beta motif made of seven or eight highly homologous variants.

The source material was blood, either unsorted or a sorted T cell fraction (not recorded which). The receptor source for this set is a male donor with ankylosing spondylitis.

This chain joins TRBV4-1 and TRBJ1-1; unclear D gene. V was pared by 0 bases and J by 1 base, with 9 bases between. CDR1 and CDR2 (germline): MGHRA, YSYEKL. The CDR3 contains 15 residues. CDR3 sequence: CASSQDPGENTEAFF. Written as DNA, the CDR3 is TGCGCCAGCAGCCAAGACCCCGGAGAGAACACTGAAGCTTTCTTT.

This chain connects TRBV30 to TRBJ1-2, with D perhaps matching TRBD1 (6 bases). The CDR3 contains 12 residues. Germline CDR1 GTSNPN, CDR2 SVGIG (reference sequence). V lost 5 bases, J lost 3 bases, and 10 bases lay in between. CDR3 sequence reads: CAWEGGDYGYTF. Written as DNA, the CDR3 is TGTGCCTGGGAAGGGGGGGACTATGGCTACACCTTC.

The chain links TRBV27 to TRBJ2-2, with TRBD1 identical over 10 bases. J gave up 0 bases and V 5 bases, and 3 bases lay outside the gene matches. The germline CDR1 and CDR2 sequences are MNHEY and SMNVEV (reference sequence). The length of the CDR3 is 16 residues. CDR3 sequence: CASSPTGGPNTGELFF. The CDR3 region has the DNA TGTGCCAGCAGTCCGACAGGGGGCCCGAACACCGGGGAGCTGTTTTTT.

The chain links TRBV3-1 to TRBJ2-2, with 8 bases that match TRBD1. Germline loops: CDR1 LGHDT, CDR2 YNNKEL (reference sequence). Trimming cost V 0 bases and J 2 bases; bases outside gene matches: 8. The CDR3 extends over 18 amino acids. This CDR3 reads CASSQEWGQAVNTGELFF. The CDR3 DNA reads TGTGCCAGCAGCCAAGAGTGGGGACAGGCTGTCAACACCGGGGAGCTGTTTTTT.

The rearrangement links TRBV9 to TRBJ1-1; D call uncertain. V lost 0 bases and J lost 0, with 9 bases in between. Looked up from germline, CDR1 is SGDLS and CDR2 is YYNGEE. This CDR3 is built from 15 residues. This CDR3 reads CASSVVANMNTEAFF. The CDR3, as DNA: TGTGCCAGCAGCGTAGTAGCAAATATGAACACTGAAGCTTTCTTT.

The chain joins TRBV5-5 to TRBJ2-7; D possibly matches TRBD1 or TRBD2 (6 bases each). The CDR3 loop spans 15 amino acids. Germline CDR1 reads SGHKS; CDR2 reads YYEKEE (reference sequence). V was clipped by 2 bases and J by 2 bases, with 14 bases between them. CDR3 region: CASSFPGAATYEQYF. The CDR3 DNA follows: TGTGCCAGCAGCTTCCCGGGGGCGGCCACCTACGAGCAGTACTTC.

CDR3 sequence (DNA): TGTGCCAGCAGCTTGGGAGCGGGAGGCATCAACGAGCAGTACTTC. This codes for CASSLGAGGINEQYF. V is TRBV5-6 and J is TRBJ2-7, with 9 bases lining up with TRBD2. The CDR3 runs 15 residues. Germline V lookup: CDR1 SGHDT, CDR2 YYEEEE. Trimming took 0 bases from V and 5 from J; bases not matched to a gene: 6.

About this clonotype itself: In this CDR3 the conserved last residue, phenylalanine or tryptophan, is missing, so a read error is likely. The rearrangement links TRBV12-3 or TRBV12-4 to TRBJ2-2; D gene unclear. Trimming shortened V by 3 bases and J by 4 bases, and 9 bases separated the two germline ends. The CDR3 runs to 14 residues. The CDR3 loop is CASSFGPVTGELFS. For the CDR3, the DNA is TGTGCCAGCAGTTTTGGTCCAGTCACCGGGGAGCTGTTTTCT.

The chain combines TRBV20-1 with TRBJ2-2, with D unclear. Germline values: CDR1 DFQATT, CDR2 SNEGSKA (reference sequence). The length of the CDR3 is 13 residues. The germline V and J ends were trimmed by 5 bases and 2 bases, with 9 bases remaining between them. The CDR3 spells CSASRLNTGELFF. CDR3 sequence (DNA): TGCAGTGCTTCCCGGCTCAACACCGGGGAGCTGTTTTTT.

The table lists this clonotype with a few counts. The chain joins TRBV28 to TRBJ2-7; D is ambiguous. Trimming left V 2 bases short and J 4 bases short, with 18 bases between. The CDR3 consists of 16 residues. Germline lookup yields CDR1 MDHEN and CDR2 SYDVKM. The CDR3 reads CASSLPLQTKKYEQYF. The CDR3 DNA reads TGTGCCAGCAGTTTACCCTTGCAGACCAAAAAATACGAGCAGTACTTC.

This clonotype was counted between two and nine times. In DNA, the CDR3 is TGTGCCAGCAGCTTAGTTGGACAGGGGGTGGGTGAGCAGTTCTTC. It codes for CASSLVGQGVGEQFF. The V call is TRBV7-9, the J call TRBJ2-1; TRBD1 matches 10 bases. Germline V gene data show CDR1 as SEHNR and CDR2 as FQNEAQ (reference sequence). The CDR3 is made up of 15 amino acids. V lost 1 base and J lost 9; bases outside the gene matches: 6.

This clonotype was detected only a few times. The chain carries TRBV29-1 and TRBJ1-1; D is perhaps TRBD1 (6 bases). This CDR3 contains 12 residues. V was shortened by 4 bases and J by 1 base, with 7 bases between the two germline ends. CDR1 is SQVTM, CDR2 ANQGSEA, per germline. The CDR3, as DNA: TGCAGCGTTGGGACAGCGAACACTGAAGCTTTCTTT. Its translation: CSVGTANTEAFF.

This clonotype came up many times. V and J are TRBV29-1 and TRBJ2-2, with D perhaps TRBD1 (5 bases). Germline V gene lookup returns CDR1 SQVTM and CDR2 ANQGSEA. The CDR3 spans 13 residues. V lost 5 bases and J 3 bases, leaving 10 bases between the germline ends. The CDR3, as DNA: TGCAGCGTTCGTGAAGGGGACACCGGGGAGCTGTTTTTT. It encodes CSVREGDTGELFF.

The CDR3 here is CASSYGSSDSYEQYF. In DNA form, the CDR3 reads TGTGCCAGCAGTTACGGGTCTAGCGACTCCTACGAGCAGTACTTC. The genes are TRBV6-2 or TRBV6-3 and TRBJ2-7, with D perhaps matching TRBD2 (6 bases). The V and J ends lost 2 bases and 0 bases respectively, with 11 bases between them. Germline CDR1 is MNHEY and CDR2 is SVGEGT. The CDR3 contains 15 residues.

This chain connects TRBV24-1 to TRBJ2-1; no definite D call. CDR3 length: 11 residues. Per germline, CDR1 KGHDR and CDR2 SFDVKD. Trimming removed 2 bases at V and 14 bases at J, with 9 bases between. The chain's CDR3 is CATSDSGEKFF. CDR3 DNA sequence: TGTGCCACCAGTGATTCAGGAGAAAAGTTCTTC.

This chain connects TRBV6-5 to TRBJ2-3; 9 bases are shared with TRBD1. Germline V gene lookup returns CDR1 MNHEY and CDR2 SVGAGI. The CDR3 is 15 residues long. V dropped 2 bases and J dropped 6; count of bases not matched to a gene: 6. As DNA, the CDR3 is TGTGCCAGCAGTTACGCGGACAGGGGTACCGATACGCAGTATTTT. It encodes CASSYADRGTDTQYF.

This chain uses TRBV12-3 or TRBV12-4 with TRBJ2-5; no firm D call. This CDR3 spans 13 amino acids. With 6 bases removed from V and 4 bases from J, the gap between germline ends came to 12 bases. CDR3 loop: CASRDRYSETQYF. The CDR3 coding sequence is TGTGCCAGCAGGGATAGGTATTCAGAGACCCAGTACTTC.

This CDR3 is CASSQEGANSPLHF. CDR3 bases: TGTGCCAGCAGCCAAGAAGGAGCTAATTCACCCCTCCACTTT. The chain joins TRBV3-1 to TRBJ1-6; D uncertain. V was shortened by 0 bases and J by 6 bases, with 6 bases between the two germline ends. Per the germline V gene, CDR1 is LGHDT and CDR2 is YNNKEL (reference sequence). The CDR3 loop spans 14 amino acids.

The rearrangement uses TRBV4-2 and TRBJ2-7, with D unresolved. The germline gives CDR1 LGHNA, CDR2 YNFKEQ. The CDR3 covers 13 residues. Trimming removed 4 bases at V and 6 bases at J, with 13 bases between. Here the CDR3 reads CASSPDQAGEQYF. As DNA, the CDR3 is TGTGCCAGCAGCCCAGACCAGGCTGGCGAGCAGTACTTC.

The genes are TRBV7-9 and TRBJ2-7; 11 bases fit TRBD2. This CDR3 spans 15 amino acids. With 3 bases clipped from V and 3 bases from J, the junction kept 4 bases outside the gene matches. Germline V gene lookup returns CDR1 SEHNR and CDR2 FQNEAQ (reference sequence). The CDR3 region is CASSFTTSGSYEQYF. The CDR3 DNA reads TGTGCCAGCAGCTTCACAACTAGCGGGAGCTACGAGCAGTACTTC. Looking up the rest from reference TRBV7-9 and TRBJ2-7 gives the full variable domain: DTGVSQNPRHKITKRGQNVTFRCDPISEHNRLYWYRQTLGQGPEFLTYFQNEAQLEKSRLLSDRFSAERPKGSFSTLEIQRTEQGDSAMYLCASSFTTSGSYEQYFGPGTRLTVT.

This clonotype was counted at least ten times. The chain uses TRBV7-9 and TRBJ2-7; either TRBD1 or TRBD2 may fit D (5 bases each). Germline V gives CDR1 SEHNR, CDR2 FQNEAQ (reference sequence). The CDR3 sequence is 15 residues long. The V end was cut by 4 bases, the J end by 3 bases, with 16 bases between. The CDR3 nucleotides read TGTGCCAGCAGCTCATGGGGACGGGCGTTCTACGAGCAGTACTTC. Amino acid sequence: CASSSWGRAFYEQYF.

This clonotype occurred many times. The chain is built from TRBV6-1 and TRBJ2-7, with TRBD2 as a possible D gene (5 bases). Trimming stripped 5 bases from V and 2 bases from J, with 16 bases between. CDR1 MNHNS and CDR2 SASEGT come from the germline V gene. The CDR3 loop spans 15 amino acids. CDR3 sequence reads: CASSPLARGTYEQYF. CDR3 sequence (DNA): TGTGCCAGCAGTCCCCTAGCCCGTGGAACCTACGAGCAGTACTTC.

In this sample, this clonotype turned up a few times. This chain uses TRBV5-1 with TRBJ1-6; D is unresolved. Germline assignment: CDR1 SGHRS and CDR2 YFSETQ. This CDR3 region has 14 residues. The V end lost 0 bases, the J end lost 8 bases, and 9 bases lay between the germline ends. The CDR3 DNA sequence: TGCGCCAGCAGCTTGGGTCAGCGTGATTCACCCCTCCACTTT. As protein: CASSLGQRDSPLHF.

A few counts support this clonotype. The V gene is TRBV20-1, the J gene TRBJ1-1; D remains ambiguous. The CDR3 sequence is 14 residues long. V lost 0 bases and J lost 11, with 19 bases in between. The germline V gene has CDR1 DFQATT and CDR2 SNEGSKA (reference sequence). The chain's CDR3 is CSARDGDSPLNAFF. DNA of the CDR3: TGCAGTGCTAGAGACGGGGATAGTCCACTGAATGCTTTCTTT.

The gene calls are TRBV4-1 and TRBJ2-1, with D possibly matching TRBD2 (6 bases). V lost 4 bases to trimming and J lost 8 bases, with 15 bases between them. This CDR3 region has 14 residues. Germline loops: CDR1 MGHRA, CDR2 YSYEKL. CDR3 region: CASSLRVAADEQFF. The DNA of the CDR3 is TGCGCCAGCAGCCTCAGAGTAGCGGCGGATGAGCAGTTCTTC.

J is TRBJ2-3 and V is TRBV20-1, with TRBD1 identical over 8 bases. With V trimmed by 1 base and J by 6 bases, 9 bases remained unmatched. There are 15 residues in the CDR3. Germline lookup yields CDR1 DFQATT and CDR2 SNEGSKA (reference sequence). The CDR3 DNA reads TGCAGTGCTAGAGGCCGGACAGGGAGTATGGATACGCAGTATTTT. Amino acid sequence: CSARGRTGSMDTQYF.

This clonotype turned up a few times. The chain employs TRBV29-1 and TRBJ2-7; no definite D call. V dropped 6 bases and J dropped 0 bases, with 12 bases sitting between them. This CDR3 spans 13 amino acids. Germline V gene sequence: CDR1 SQVTM, CDR2 ANQGSEA. CDR3 residues: CSVLTESSYEQYF. The CDR3 nucleotides read TGCAGCGTGCTGACGGAAAGCTCCTACGAGCAGTACTTC.